This T cell receptor (beta chain) derives from a study of Ad26.COV2.S vaccination and SARS-CoV-2 variants. The germline V and J ends were trimmed by 7 bases and 1 base, with 13 bases remaining between them. The CDR3 extends over 14 amino acids. Germline assignment: CDR1 ENHRY and CDR2 SYGVKD. Some clones are missing from TCRdb's copy, which holds only in-frame ones; the method was immunoSEQ multiplex PCR. The data contain about 350,000 clones, 75% to 90% of them seen just once; the ten biggest clones take up roughly 4.8%. Regarding this clone: The antigen is unknown.

Treatment indicated: some 20 received Ad26.COV2.S at low or high dose, single or two shots; 5 received placebo; per-sample allocation not given. Day 63 after the first vaccine or placebo injection was the time point for sampling. Vaccination used an Ad26 vector expressing Wuhan-strain SARS-CoV-2 spike. Whole-study findings and limits: Spike-specific responses of CD8+ and CD4+ T cells were reported to display substantial breadth after vaccination.

This clonotype was sampled from a person between 18 and 59 years old who received the Ad26.COV2.S COVID-19 vaccine or a placebo. Sequencing was performed on peripheral blood, taken in a trial of Ad26.COV2.S vaccine versus placebo. The genes are TRBV10-3 and TRBJ1-1; D ambiguous. The DNA of the CDR3 is TGTGCCATCACCCAAGCTTCCAAGAACACTGAAGCTTTCTTT. Translation: CAITQASKNTEAFF.